A selection of T cell receptor beta chains follows, all from one sample in a study of response to subunit inactivated influenza vaccine. TCRdb fed the RT-PCR reads into MiXCR, producing one record per CDR3 protein. The sample lists roughly 780,000 distinct CDR3 sequences, approximately 17% seen once, with roughly a tenth in the top ten. The starting material was PBMCs from blood, obtained more than 4 days after vaccination. The receptors stem from a man aged 50 to 59 who received an inactivated influenza vaccine. Both conserved end residues are part of each CDR3. The order of the fields is CDR3 DNA, CDR3 protein, CDR3 length, clone size, D gene, J gene, V gene. The D gene is left open where the match is weak. Rows may omit the clone size; those that give it use once, few, many or a size class.

CDR3nt: TGTGCCAGCAGTGGAGATGGGACGGATAGCAATCAGCCCCAGCATTTT; CDR3aa: CASSGDGTDSNQPQHF; len: 16; abundance: few; d_gene: NA; j_gene: TRBJ1-5; v_gene: TRBV2
CDR3nt: TGTGCCAGCAGCTTTGACTTCGGGCCCTACAATGAGCAGTTCTTC; CDR3aa: CASSFDFGPYNEQFF; len: 15; abundance: few; d_gene: NA; j_gene: TRBJ2-1; v_gene: TRBV7-3
CDR3nt: TGTGCCATCAGTGAGTCGGAGGTCTCCTACGAGCAGTACTTC; CDR3aa: CAISESEVSYEQYF; len: 14; abundance: NA; d_gene: NA; j_gene: TRBJ2-7; v_gene: TRBV10-3
CDR3nt: TGTGCCAGCAGCTTAGCGGGGGGGCCGCAGGATGAGCAGTTCTTC; CDR3aa: CASSLAGGPQDEQFF; len: 15; abundance: NA; d_gene: NA; j_gene: TRBJ2-1; v_gene: TRBV7-9
CDR3nt: TGTGCCATCAGTGAACCCGGTACAAAGGGCTACGAGCAGTACTTC; CDR3aa: CAISEPGTKGYEQYF; len: 15; abundance: few; d_gene: NA; j_gene: TRBJ2-7; v_gene: TRBV10-3
CDR3nt: TGTGCCAGCAGCGTCAGCCGGGACAGGGTAATGGATACGCAGTATTTT; CDR3aa: CASSVSRDRVMDTQYF; len: 16; abundance: NA; d_gene: TRBD1; j_gene: TRBJ2-3; v_gene: TRBV9
CDR3nt: TGTGCCAGCTCACCACAACAGGGGCTCACAGATACGCAGTATTTT; CDR3aa: CASSPQQGLTDTQYF; len: 15; abundance: few; d_gene: TRBD1; j_gene: TRBJ2-3; v_gene: TRBV18
CDR3nt: TGTGCCAGCAGCTCCAGGGTGTACGAGCAGTACTTC; CDR3aa: CASSSRVYEQYF; len: 12; abundance: many; d_gene: NA; j_gene: TRBJ2-7; v_gene: TRBV11-2
CDR3nt: TGTGCCACCAGCGATCCTTTTCTAGCGGGATACAATGAGCAGTTCTTC; CDR3aa: CATSDPFLAGYNEQFF; len: 16; abundance: many; d_gene: TRBD2; j_gene: TRBJ2-1; v_gene: TRBV24-1
CDR3nt: TGTGCCAGCAGTTACGGACAGGGAGGCACTGAAGCTTTCTTT; CDR3aa: CASSYGQGGTEAFF; len: 14; abundance: many; d_gene: TRBD1; j_gene: TRBJ1-1; v_gene: TRBV6-5
CDR3nt: TGTGCCAGCAGTTCCGGACAACCTGGGCCCCAGCATTTT; CDR3aa: CASSSGQPGPQHF; len: 13; abundance: NA; d_gene: NA; j_gene: TRBJ1-5; v_gene: TRBV27
CDR3nt: TGTGCCATCAGGGACGCGGAGGGGGCAAACTATGGCTACACCTTC; CDR3aa: CAIRDAEGANYGYTF; len: 15; abundance: few; d_gene: TRBD1; j_gene: TRBJ1-2; v_gene: TRBV10-3
CDR3nt: TGTGCCAGCAGCCCAGATCGGTTGGAGACCCAGTACTTC; CDR3aa: CASSPDRLETQYF; len: 13; abundance: NA; d_gene: NA; j_gene: TRBJ2-5; v_gene: TRBV7-9
CDR3nt: TGCAGTGCTAGAGACAGGGCTTTGAATGAGCAGTTCTTC; CDR3aa: CSARDRALNEQFF; len: 13; abundance: few; d_gene: NA; j_gene: TRBJ2-1; v_gene: TRBV20-1
CDR3nt: TGTGCCAGCAGTTACACGCCAAGGGCTGACATTCACTACTTC; CDR3aa: CASSYTPRADIHYF; len: 14; abundance: NA; d_gene: NA; j_gene: TRBJ2-4; v_gene: TRBV6-2/TRBV6-3
CDR3nt: TGCGCCAGCAGAAAGACGGGACACGGATCCTACGAGCAGTACTTC; CDR3aa: CASRKTGHGSYEQYF; len: 15; abundance: few; d_gene: NA; j_gene: TRBJ2-7; v_gene: TRBV10-2
CDR3nt: TGTGCCAGCAGCCGGACTAGCCTTTACAATGAGCAGTTCTTC; CDR3aa: CASSRTSLYNEQFF; len: 14; abundance: NA; d_gene: TRBD2; j_gene: TRBJ2-1; v_gene: TRBV3-1
CDR3nt: TGCAGTGCATGCAGAGGCCCCAGCTCCTACAATGAGCAGTTCTTC; CDR3aa: CSACRGPSSYNEQFF; len: 15; abundance: few; d_gene: NA; j_gene: TRBJ2-1; v_gene: TRBV20-1
CDR3nt: TGTGCCAGCAGCCAAGCTAGCGGGGTATACTACGAGCAGTACTTC; CDR3aa: CASSQASGVYYEQYF; len: 15; abundance: NA; d_gene: TRBD2; j_gene: TRBJ2-7; v_gene: TRBV3-1
CDR3nt: TGTGCCAGCAGCCCCCTCTCGATGAACACTGAAGCTTTCTTT; CDR3aa: CASSPLSMNTEAFF; len: 14; abundance: few; d_gene: NA; j_gene: TRBJ1-1; v_gene: TRBV7-2
CDR3nt: TGTGCCAGCTCACCACCCTTAGGAAGGACCGGGGAGCTGTTTTTT; CDR3aa: CASSPPLGRTGELFF; len: 15; abundance: few; d_gene: NA; j_gene: TRBJ2-2; v_gene: TRBV18
CDR3nt: TGTGCCAGCAGCGTATCCAGCGGGAGGGCCAGAGATACGCAGTATTTT; CDR3aa: CASSVSSGRARDTQYF; len: 16; abundance: few; d_gene: TRBD2; j_gene: TRBJ2-3; v_gene: TRBV9
CDR3nt: TGTGCCACCAGTGATATCAGGACAGGGGGTACAGATACGCAGTATTTT; CDR3aa: CATSDIRTGGTDTQYF; len: 16; abundance: few; d_gene: TRBD1; j_gene: TRBJ2-3; v_gene: TRBV24-1
CDR3nt: TGTGCCAGCAGTTCCCAGGACAGGGGCCGGAAAGCTTTCTTT; CDR3aa: CASSSQDRGRKAFF; len: 14; abundance: NA; d_gene: TRBD1; j_gene: TRBJ1-1; v_gene: TRBV27
CDR3nt: TGTGCCAGCAGTGCGCGGATGGAAAATTCACCCCTCCACTTT; CDR3aa: CASSARMENSPLHF; len: 14; abundance: NA; d_gene: NA; j_gene: TRBJ1-6; v_gene: TRBV12-3/TRBV12-4
CDR3nt: TGCGCCAGCAGCTTGGCCGGTTATAATTCACCCCTCCACTTT; CDR3aa: CASSLAGYNSPLHF; len: 14; abundance: NA; d_gene: NA; j_gene: TRBJ1-6; v_gene: TRBV5-1